Below are 23 T cell receptor beta chains sequenced from a single sample in a study of response to subunit inactivated influenza vaccine. TCRdb re-called the RT-PCR reads through MiXCR, storing one row per CDR3 protein. This table has about 190,000 distinct CDR3 sequences, approximately 15% appearing once. The specimen was CD8+ T cells sorted from PBMCs, collected around 5 days after vaccination. Receptor source: a man aged 50 or older who received an inactivated influenza vaccine.

V gene TRBV5-5 combines with J gene TRBJ2-7; D unresolved. The CDR3 has 15 residues. V was trimmed by 2 bases and J by 1 base, leaving 13 bases between them. In germline, CDR1 is SGHKS, CDR2 YYEKEE (reference sequence). Here the CDR3 DNA reads TGTGCCAGCAGCTTAGGTATTCATAGTTCCTACGAGCAGTACTTC. Translated, it gives CASSLGIHSSYEQYF.

This clonotype was seen only a few times. The V and J genes are TRBV12-3 or TRBV12-4 and TRBJ2-3; no clear D gene. V shed 2 bases and J shed 1 base, with 4 bases lying between them. The CDR3 is 13 amino acids. CDR3 in amino acids: CASSLYGTDTQYF. The DNA for the CDR3 is TGTGCCAGCAGTTTATACGGCACAGATACGCAGTATTTT.

This clonotype occurred a few times. The chain uses TRBV2 and TRBJ1-5, with D perhaps matching TRBD1 (5 bases). V dropped 6 bases and J dropped 6 bases, with 9 bases sitting between them. CDR1 is SNHLY and CDR2 is FYNNEI in the germline V gene. The CDR3 consists of 12 residues. In nucleotides, the CDR3 is TGTGCCAGCAGAGGGGTTGTTCAGCCCCAGCATTTT. This sequence encodes CASRGVVQPQHF.

The chain employs TRBV12-3 or TRBV12-4 and TRBJ2-3, with D possibly TRBD1 on 5 matching bases. V was pared by 4 bases and J by 0 bases, with 14 bases between. The CDR3 extends over 16 amino acids. The CDR3 loop reads CASSWLGRVSTDTQYF. CDR3 nucleotides: TGTGCCAGCAGTTGGCTGGGCAGGGTTAGCACAGATACGCAGTATTTT.

The genes are TRBV28 and TRBJ2-5; TRBD2 matches 7 bases. This CDR3 spans 15 amino acids. Germline trimming cut 6 bases from V and 4 bases from J; bases unmatched to any gene: 11. Per the germline V gene, CDR1 is MDHEN and CDR2 is SYDVKM. DNA for the CDR3: TGTGCCAGCAGAGCGGAGACTAGCTGGACAGAGACCCAGTACTTC. This codes for CASRAETSWTETQYF.

This clonotype was detected only a few times. The V call is TRBV20-1, the J call TRBJ2-5, with 8 bases matching TRBD2. Germline V gene data show CDR1 as DFQATT and CDR2 as SNEGSKA (reference sequence). The CDR3 runs 12 residues. The V segment lost 5 bases and the J segment 4 bases; nucleotides outside the gene matches: 3. In DNA, the CDR3 is TGCAGTGCTTGGAGCGGGAGAGAGACCCAGTACTTC. This gives the protein CSAWSGRETQYF.

At least ten counts were recorded for this clonotype. The chain couples TRBV9 to TRBJ2-3, with D perhaps matching TRBD2 (6 bases). This CDR3 spans 15 amino acids. V was cut by 1 base and J by 1 base, with 10 bases left in between. Germline loops: CDR1 SGDLS, CDR2 YYNGEE. CDR3 DNA: TGTGCCAGCAGCGTAAGCGGAGGGGGCACAGATACGCAGTATTTT. Encoded protein: CASSVSGGGTDTQYF.

This clonotype was seen ten or more times. The chain uses TRBV5-1 and TRBJ2-1; 12 nucleotides align to TRBD2. V gave up 1 base and J gave up 5 bases; unmatched junction bases: 1. Germline assignment: CDR1 SGHRS and CDR2 YFSETQ. The CDR3 loop spans 15 amino acids. The CDR3 DNA follows: TGCGCCAGCAGCTTGCTAGCGGGGGGGGACAATGAGCAGTTCTTC. Translation gives CASSLLAGGDNEQFF.

The chain uses TRBV20-1 and TRBJ1-1; no clear D gene. The V gene's germline CDR1 is DFQATT and CDR2 SNEGSKA (reference sequence). This CDR3 is built from 11 residues. V lost 5 bases and J 5 bases, leaving 9 bases between the germline ends. The CDR3 reads CSAWGWTEAFF. The CDR3 coding sequence is TGCAGTGCTTGGGGATGGACTGAAGCTTTCTTT.

This clonotype was detected ten times or more. The chain has TRBV12-3 or TRBV12-4 and TRBJ1-1; possibly TRBD1 for D (6 bases). The CDR3 contains 14 residues. With 4 bases removed from V and 1 base from J, the gap between germline ends came to 10 bases. CDR3 nucleotide sequence: TGTGCCAGCAGTTCTACAGGGTCGAACACTGAAGCTTTCTTT. Its protein is CASSSTGSNTEAFF.

The chain uses TRBV9 and TRBJ2-6, with TRBD2 matching 10 bases. CDR3 size: 19 residues. Germline V CDR1 and CDR2: SGDLS, YYNGEE. With 3 bases clipped from V and 0 bases from J, the junction kept 9 bases outside the gene matches. The CDR3 DNA reads as TGTGCCAGCAGCGGAACCGGGACTAGCGCGTCCTCTGGGGCCAACGTCCTGACTTTC. Translation: CASSGTGTSASSGANVLTF.

CDR3 amino acids: CASSPSFQGNNEQFF. The CDR3 DNA reads TGCGCCAGCAGCCCGAGTTTTCAGGGGAACAATGAGCAGTTCTTC. The chain has TRBV5-1 and TRBJ2-1; maybe TRBD1 (6 bases). The V gene lost 4 bases and the J gene lost 5 bases, with 16 bases spanning the gap. The CDR3 runs 15 residues. Germline V gene lookup returns CDR1 SGHRS and CDR2 YFSETQ.

The chain is built from TRBV9 and TRBJ2-1, with TRBD2 matching 10 bases. CDR3 size: 18 residues. Germline CDR1 reads SGDLS; CDR2 reads YYNGEE. The trim removed 3 bases at V and 2 bases at J, leaving 11 bases unmatched. The CDR3 DNA reads TGTGCCAGCAGCGCGGGACTAGCGAGATCGACTACCTACAATGAGCAGTTCTTC. Its translation is CASSAGLARSTTYNEQFF. Filled out from reference TRBV9 and TRBJ2-1, the complete variable domain reads DSGVTQTPKHLITATGQRVTLRCSPRSGDLSVYWYQQSLDQGLQFLIQYYNGEERAKGNILERFSAQQFPDLHSELNLSSLELGDSALYFCASSAGLARSTTYNEQFFGPGTRLTVL.

This clonotype occurred a few times. This chain joins TRBV20-1 and TRBJ2-3; 7 bases map to TRBD2. CDR1 DFQATT and CDR2 SNEGSKA come from the germline V gene (reference sequence). This CDR3 spans 14 amino acids. With V trimmed by 0 bases and J by 3 bases, 3 bases remained unmatched. CDR3 sequence reads: CSARDGGWTDTQYF. In DNA form, the CDR3 reads TGCAGTGCTAGAGACGGGGGGTGGACAGATACGCAGTATTTT.

This rearrangement joins TRBV10-2 to TRBJ2-7, with 8 bases fitting TRBD1. The CDR3 loop spans 14 amino acids. The germline V gene has CDR1 WSHSY and CDR2 SAAADI. V lost 8 bases to trimming and J lost 1 base; unmatched junction nucleotides: 7. CDR3 in DNA: TGCGCCAGCGGTCCGACAGGGGTTTCCTACGAGCAGTACTTC. Protein sequence: CASGPTGVSYEQYF.

This clonotype was seen a handful of times. J is TRBJ2-1 and V is TRBV6-2 or TRBV6-3; D may correspond to TRBD1 or TRBD2 (5 bases each). Germline V gene data show CDR1 as MNHEY and CDR2 as SVGEGT. The CDR3 is 16 amino acids. V was pared by 3 bases and J by 5 bases, with 17 bases between. CDR3 amino acids: CASSYLGVGINNEQFF. CDR3 coding DNA: TGTGCCAGCAGTTATTTGGGGGTGGGGATTAACAATGAGCAGTTCTTC.

This clonotype was counted between two and nine times. V gene TRBV15 combines with J gene TRBJ2-5; possibly TRBD1 for D (6 bases). The CDR3 is 15 amino acids. The ends were cut back, 2 bases at V and 4 bases at J, with 14 bases in the middle. Germline V lookup: CDR1 LNHNV, CDR2 YYDKDF (reference sequence). CDR3 amino acids: CATSRKLQGRETQYF. The CDR3 nucleotides are TGTGCCACCAGCAGAAAACTACAGGGTCGAGAGACCCAGTACTTC.

This rearrangement joins TRBV7-2 to TRBJ1-1; D not resolved. Between the trimmed V and J ends, which lost 5 bases and 1 base, there was a span of 14 bases. Germline CDR1 and CDR2: SGHTA and FQGNSA. The CDR3 spans 15 residues. The CDR3, as DNA: TGTGCCAGCAGCATTGGTCCCCATCCGAACACTGAAGCTTTCTTT. It encodes CASSIGPHPNTEAFF. Full variable domain (remainder filled in from reference TRBV7-2 and TRBJ1-1): GAGVSQSPSNKVTEKGKDVELRCDPISGHTALYWYRQSLGQGLEFLIYFQGNSAPDKSGLPSDRFSAERTGGSVSTLTIQRTQQEDSAVYLCASSIGPHPNTEAFFGQGTRLTVV.

This clonotype was seen many times. The chain carries TRBV11-2 and TRBJ2-1; perhaps TRBD2 as D (6 bases). Per the germline V gene, CDR1 is SGHAT and CDR2 is FQNNGV. The CDR3 runs to 15 residues. V lost 3 bases and J lost 0, with 9 bases in between. The CDR3 here is CASSFLEGSYNEQFF. For the CDR3, the DNA is TGTGCCAGCAGCTTTTTGGAGGGCTCCTACAATGAGCAGTTCTTC.

This clonotype has more than one count but fewer than ten. The V gene is TRBV19, the J gene TRBJ1-5; no reliable D call. The V end was cut by 3 bases, the J end by 0 bases, with 9 bases between. The CDR3 length is 15 residues. The V gene's germline CDR1 is LNHDA and CDR2 SQIVND (reference sequence). This CDR3 reads CASSMAPFSNQPQHF. The DNA for the CDR3 is TGTGCCAGTAGTATGGCCCCATTTAGCAATCAGCCCCAGCATTTT.

This clonotype was counted at least ten times. The rearrangement joins TRBV5-1 to TRBJ1-2; 12 bases fit TRBD1. This CDR3 region has 16 residues. Germline CDR1 is SGHRS and CDR2 is YFSETQ. Germline trimming cut 3 bases from V and 4 bases from J; bases unmatched to any gene: 7. For the CDR3, the DNA is TGCGCCAGCAGCTGGGACAGGGGGCTCACAAGCTATGGCTACACCTTC. Amino acid sequence: CASSWDRGLTSYGYTF.

V usage is TRBV15 and J usage is TRBJ1-4; D is unclear. V dropped 3 bases and J dropped 5 bases, with 16 bases sitting between them. Germline values: CDR1 LNHNV, CDR2 YYDKDF (reference sequence). The CDR3 runs 16 residues. The CDR3 DNA sequence: TGTGCCACCAGCAGGGACCCAGGTGAATCCAATGAAAAACTGTTTTTT. It codes for CATSRDPGESNEKLFF.

This rearrangement joins TRBV20-1 to TRBJ2-1; D tentatively fits TRBD1 or TRBD2 (5 bases each). The CDR3 spans 14 residues. The germline gives CDR1 DFQATT, CDR2 SNEGSKA (reference sequence). The V and J ends lost 4 bases and 0 bases respectively, with 10 bases between them. CDR3 bases: TGCAGTGCTACGTCAGGGAGCTCCTACAATGAGCAGTTCTTC. It is translated as CSATSGSSYNEQFF.